This entry is about one T cell receptor beta chain. This clone was observed a single time. Its antigen remains undetermined. Base quality data are lacking; no much larger clone is found one base away. The CDR3 regions of human TCRbeta chains were analyzed by immunosequencing. Under the source paper's analysis protocol: Repertoire TCRs were matched against a reference library of SARS-CoV-2-specific TCRs generated with the MIRA antigen-specificity platform. Breadth was defined as the fraction of unique TCRs that were SARS-CoV-2-associated. Depth was defined as the fraction of total T cells that were SARS-CoV-2-associated. Using the MIRA data, each spike-specific TCR was mapped to the spike region that the TCR reacts to and placed in a CD4 or CD8 class. Log10-transformed breadth and depth values were compared by one-way ANOVA with Sidak's multiple comparisons tests. TCRdb took this table from immuneACCESS and kept in-frame rearrangements with V and J called. Such tables lack part of the clones; where checked against another copy, unresolved V genes explain under half of the gap, and the rest is unexplained. Clone size and the V and J calls come from that table; the DNA yielded D and trimming. A total of about 78,000 clones appear in this sample, roughly nine tenths of them only once. The top ten clones comprise about 22% of the sample.

The sample originates from a study of T cell responses to AZD1222 COVID-19 vaccine (dated by TCRdb to the early 2020s). Notes on the research overall: Because spike-specific TCR depth and breadth did not differ between the two schedules, AZD1222 recipients who got a second dose at roughly 4 weeks were pooled with those who got a second dose at roughly 12 weeks. Enrollment into the trials was organized by age into subgroups of 18-55, 56-69 and 70-plus years, and those subgroups contained roughly 150, 30 and 60 TCR-sequenced participants, respectively. A total of approximately 230 trial participants underwent TCR sequencing, of whom 200 to 220 received two doses of AZD1222 and about 25 received two doses of the MenACWY control vaccine.

Broader findings and caveats from the paper: Most participants were white British and females outnumbered males, and the authors suggested that clonal diversity may have been underestimated. Conclusions about previously exposed vaccinees are limited because only six or seven AZD1222 recipients were SARS-CoV-2 seropositive at baseline. The vaccine-associated CD4 TCRs covered the entire spike protein, and the dominant responses fell in regions 160-218 and 743-854. Spike-specific TCR breadth and depth rose significantly after two AZD1222 doses compared with day 0 and with MenACWY recipients. No day 14 peak-response samples were available, so repertoires were characterized only after the peak T cell response. Nearly half of unique spike-specific TCRs reportedly recognized epitopes outside regions mutated in the B.1.351 and B.1.1.7 variants. The 56-69-year group was small, and its depth increase did not reach significance, likely because of low power.

The time point label, as the study defines it: baseline before first vaccination. The vaccinee samples were drawn from two UK trials, COV001 and COV002, one of which was a single-blind randomized controlled phase 2/3 trial testing AZD1222 (ChAdOx1 nCoV-19) in healthy adults. For TCRbeta chain sequencing, PBMC samples from trial participants were taken at day 0 and at day 28 after the second dose. CDR1 is given as MDHEN and CDR2 as SYDVKM, both from the germline V gene. Counted from cysteine to phenylalanine, this CDR3 has 14 amino acids. The retained sequence is limited to the CDR3, 42 bases, with the frame set at the first base. V loses 6 bases of germline sequence and J loses 4 bases, and the interval between the two ends is 13 bases.

The chain uses TRBV28 and TRBJ1-5; TRBD1 is perhaps the D gene, given 5 matching bases. Sequencing was performed on peripheral blood, taken on day 0 of AZD1222 vaccination. This clonotype was sampled from an adult in good health. The sequence in DNA is TGTGCCAGCAGGGACACACAGTTTAATCAGCCCCAGCATTTT. The encoded protein is CASRDTQFNQPQHF.